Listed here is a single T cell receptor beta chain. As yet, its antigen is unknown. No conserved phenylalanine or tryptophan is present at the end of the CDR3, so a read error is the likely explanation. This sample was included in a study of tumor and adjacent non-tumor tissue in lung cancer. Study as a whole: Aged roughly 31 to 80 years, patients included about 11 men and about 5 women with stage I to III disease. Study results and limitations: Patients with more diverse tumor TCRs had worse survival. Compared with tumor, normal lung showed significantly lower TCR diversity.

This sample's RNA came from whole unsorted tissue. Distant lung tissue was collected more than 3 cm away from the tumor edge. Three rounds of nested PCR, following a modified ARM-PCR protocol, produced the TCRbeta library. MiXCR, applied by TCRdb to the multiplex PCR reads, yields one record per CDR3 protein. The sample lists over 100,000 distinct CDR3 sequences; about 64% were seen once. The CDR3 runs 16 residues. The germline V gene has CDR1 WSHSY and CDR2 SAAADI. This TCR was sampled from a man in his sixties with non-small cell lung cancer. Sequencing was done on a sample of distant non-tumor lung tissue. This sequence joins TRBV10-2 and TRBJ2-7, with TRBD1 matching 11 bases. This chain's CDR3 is CTSSEWGTGGGYDQYY. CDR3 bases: TGCACCAGCAGTGAATGGGGGACAGGGGGAGGCTACGACCAGTACTAC.